This T cell receptor (beta chain) derives from a study of cytomegalovirus exposure and HLA in healthy donors. Whole-study results and caveats: In a later analysis, TCR association rates varied by HLA locus: DRB1 most, HLA-C fewest. In an earlier analysis, about 87% or about 30%: the productive usage of most TCR beta V segments.

Nominal health characterized the donors when sampled, though unrecorded immune exposures were likely. Primers: 60 Vbeta forward and 13 Jbeta reverse. Assay used: immunoSEQ multiplex PCR; TCRdb lists only in-frame clones, some missing. The sample has more than 100,000 clones, over 70% seen once. On this clone itself: Antigen: not known.

Germline trimming cut 0 bases from V and 5 bases from J; bases unmatched to any gene: 5. The CDR3 spans 16 residues. CDR1 is SGHTA, CDR2 FQGTGA, per germline. The sequenced sample was PBMCs. The V and J genes are TRBV7-3 and TRBJ2-1; 9 bases fit TRBD2. This receptor was obtained from a man in his fifties in good health and CMV-seropositive. CDR3 sequence: CASSLTPTSGHNEQFF. The CDR3 region has the DNA TGTGCCAGCAGCTTAACCCCGACTAGCGGACACAATGAGCAGTTCTTC.